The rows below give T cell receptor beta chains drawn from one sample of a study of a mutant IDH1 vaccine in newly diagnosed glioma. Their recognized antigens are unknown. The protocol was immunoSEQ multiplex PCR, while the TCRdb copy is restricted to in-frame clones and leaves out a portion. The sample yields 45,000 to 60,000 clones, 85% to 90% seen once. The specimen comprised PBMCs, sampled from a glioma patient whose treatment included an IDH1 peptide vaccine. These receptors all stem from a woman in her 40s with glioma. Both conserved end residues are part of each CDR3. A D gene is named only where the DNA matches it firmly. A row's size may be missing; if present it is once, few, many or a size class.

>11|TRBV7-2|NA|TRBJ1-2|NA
TGTGCCAGCAGCCCCCCACAGGGCTACACCTTC
CASSPPQGYTF
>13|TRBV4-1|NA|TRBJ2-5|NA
TGCGCCAGCAGCCAAGCGGTCCCAGAGACCCAGTACTTC
CASSQAVPETQYF
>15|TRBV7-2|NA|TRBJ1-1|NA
TGTGCCAGCAGCCTGGTTAGTTTTTCGAACACTGAAGCTTTCTTT
CASSLVSFSNTEAFF
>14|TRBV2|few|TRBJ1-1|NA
TGTGCCACTCCGAAGGACAGCCAGAACACTGAAGCTTTCTTT
CATPKDSQNTEAFF
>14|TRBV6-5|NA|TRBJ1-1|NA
TGTGCCAGCAGTTACGACGCGGTGGAGACTGAAGCTTTCTTT
CASSYDAVETEAFF
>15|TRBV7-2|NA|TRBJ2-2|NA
TGTGCCAGCAGCTTAGTGCTAACGAACACCGGGGAGCTGTTTTTT
CASSLVLTNTGELFF
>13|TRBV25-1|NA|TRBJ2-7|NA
TGTGCCAGCAGTGATAACAGGGCGTACGAGCAGTACTTC
CASSDNRAYEQYF
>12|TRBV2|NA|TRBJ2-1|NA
TGTGCCAGTCGCTACGGGGGCCTTGAGCAGTTCTTC
CASRYGGLEQFF
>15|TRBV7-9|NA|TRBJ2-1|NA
TGTGCCAGCAGCTCTACTAGGGGTCCGAAGAATGAGCAGTTCTTC
CASSSTRGPKNEQFF
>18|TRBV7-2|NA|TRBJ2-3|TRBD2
TGTGCCAGCAGCTTACCCTTGACTAGCGGGATTAGCACAGATACGCAGTATTTT
CASSLPLTSGISTDTQYF
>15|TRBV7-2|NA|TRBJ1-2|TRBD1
TGTGCCAGCAGCTTAGAACAGGGGGTCAACTATGGCTACACCTTC
CASSLEQGVNYGYTF
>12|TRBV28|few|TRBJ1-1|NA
TGTGCCGTGTGCGAAGCCAACACTGAAGCTTTCTTT
CAVCEANTEAFF
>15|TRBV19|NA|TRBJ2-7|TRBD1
TGTGCCAGTAGTATACCAGGGGGTGAATCCTACGAGCAGTACTTC
CASSIPGGESYEQYF
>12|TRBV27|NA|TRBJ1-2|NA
TGTGCCAGCAGTTTTGGGGGTGATGGCTACACCTTC
CASSFGGDGYTF
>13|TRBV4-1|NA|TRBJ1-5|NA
TGCGCCAGCAGCCAAGTTGGGTTTCAGCCCCAGCATTTT
CASSQVGFQPQHF
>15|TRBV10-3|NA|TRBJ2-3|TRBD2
TGTGCCATCAGTAGCGGGGAGATGATAGCGGATACGCAGTATTTT
CAISSGEMIADTQYF
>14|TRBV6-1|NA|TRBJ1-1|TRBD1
TGTGCCAGCAGTGTGGAAAGGGGGCGGACTGAAGCTTTCTTT
CASSVERGRTEAFF
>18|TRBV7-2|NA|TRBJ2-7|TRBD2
TGTGCCAGCAGCTTAATGGGAGGACTAGCGGGGAACCCCTACGAGCAGTACTTC
CASSLMGGLAGNPYEQYF